Each of the 10 T cell receptor beta chains below was sequenced from the same sample in a study of CD8+CD57+ T cells in acquired aplastic anemia. It was patients with CD8+CD57+ cell expansion by flow cytometry who were chosen for sequencing. TCR beta VDJ combinations and CDR3 sequences were profiled from genomic DNA. TCRdb reanalysed the reads using MiXCR and keeps one entry per CDR3 protein. This sample has around 150,000 distinct CDR3 sequences; 45% to 55% occur once, and the top ten carry more than 30%. Sequencing used sorted CD4+, CD8+, or CD8+CD57+ T cells (not recorded which) from PBMCs. The source is a human donor with aplastic anemia.

The chain links TRBV25-1 to TRBJ1-2; D gene unclear. The V end lost 2 bases, the J end lost 4 bases, and 14 bases lay between the germline ends. The CDR3 extends over 15 amino acids. Germline CDR1 is MGHDK and CDR2 is SYGVNS. The CDR3 here is CASSENDGLLYGYTF. CDR3 DNA: TGTGCCAGCAGTGAAAATGACGGATTGCTCTATGGCTACACCTTC.

The chain has TRBV5-4 and TRBJ1-1; 7 bases align to TRBD1. J lost 2 bases, V lost 1 base, and 2 bases had no gene match. Germline V gives CDR1 SGHNT, CDR2 YYREEE (reference sequence). The CDR3 runs to 14 residues. DNA for the CDR3: TGTGCCAGCAGCTTGTGGACAGGTAACACTGAAGCTTTCTTT. Protein product: CASSLWTGNTEAFF.

This clonotype was detected a few times. The V call is TRBV6-1, the J call TRBJ1-2; 10 positions match TRBD1. V shed 8 bases, J shed 4 bases, and the junction held 7 bases outside the gene matches. The germline gives CDR1 MNHNS, CDR2 SASEGT. The CDR3 covers 14 residues. CDR3 nucleotides: TGTGCCAGCGTCGGGACAGGGGATATCTATGGCTACACCTTC. As protein: CASVGTGDIYGYTF.

This clonotype was seen ten or more times. The V gene is TRBV7-3, the J gene TRBJ2-1, with D unclear. Trimming cost V 5 bases and J 9 bases, with 11 bases left between them. Per germline, CDR1 SGHTA and CDR2 FQGTGA. The CDR3 contains 12 residues. The CDR3 loop reads CASSPGSIEQFF. The CDR3 nucleotides read TGTGCCAGCAGCCCCGGAAGCATTGAGCAGTTCTTC.

This clonotype was recorded many times. V is TRBV9 and J is TRBJ2-7, with 9 bases aligning to TRBD2. The CDR3 is 15 amino acids. Germline loops: CDR1 SGDLS, CDR2 YYNGEE. The ends lost 5 bases at V and 0 bases at J; junction bases unmatched: 6. DNA for the CDR3: TGTGCCAGCAGTTCTAGCGGGGTAAGCTCCTACGAGCAGTACTTC. This translates into CASSSSGVSSYEQYF.

The V and J genes are TRBV27 and TRBJ1-5, with 7 bases lining up with TRBD1. J was trimmed by 4 bases and V by 11 bases; bases with no gene match: 11. Germline CDR1 MNHEY, CDR2 SMNVEV (reference sequence). This CDR3 contains 14 residues. The CDR3 DNA is TGTGCCGCCGGTGAGGGGGCTAGGAATCAGCCCCAGCATTTT. As protein: CAAGEGARNQPQHF.

This sequence joins TRBV12-3 or TRBV12-4 and TRBJ2-3; TRBD2 matches at 7 bases. The CDR3 is 16 amino acids. Trimming at V came to 6 bases and at J to 6 bases, leaving 15 bases not matched to a gene. CDR3 nucleotides: TGTGCCAGCAGACAGCGGGAACTCCACAACCCGGATACGCAGTATTTT. It encodes CASRQRELHNPDTQYF.

This clonotype was picked up a small number of times. V usage is TRBV29-1 and J usage is TRBJ1-1; D may be TRBD1 (6 bases). Trimming cost V 7 bases and J 0 bases, with 12 bases left between them. The CDR3 has 13 residues. From germline, CDR1 is SQVTM and CDR2 ANQGSEA. CDR3 sequence: CSGRGQMNTEAFF. The CDR3 DNA is TGCAGCGGCCGTGGACAGATGAACACTGAAGCTTTCTTT. The full variable domain, rest sourced from reference TRBV29-1 and TRBJ1-1, is SAVISQKPSRDICQRGTSLTIQCQVDSQVTMMFWYRQQPGQSLTLIATANQGSEATYESGFVIDKFPISRPNLTFSTLTVSNMSPEDSSIYLCSGRGQMNTEAFFGQGTRLTVV.

In the case of this clonotype: This may stem from a read error, because a much larger clone lies one nucleotide away. It is likely a read error, because the conserved phenylalanine at the end of the CDR3 is missing. The chain couples TRBV6-1 to TRBJ1-1; D ambiguous. The CDR3 is 14 residues long. V lost 5 bases, J lost 1 base, and 11 bases lay in between. Germline V gene sequence: CDR1 MNHNS, CDR2 SASEGT. The chain's CDR3 is CASSPLAENTEAFS. In DNA, the CDR3 is TGTGCCAGCAGTCCCCTGGCAGAGAACACTGAAGCTTTCTCT.

This sequence joins TRBV25-1 and TRBJ1-6; D is perhaps TRBD1 (6 bases). The length of the CDR3 is 13 residues. The V gene's germline CDR1 is MGHDK and CDR2 SYGVNS. With 10 bases removed from V and 11 bases from J, the gap between germline ends came to 18 bases. CDR3: CATVGQGFAPLHF. CDR3 nucleotides: TGTGCCACCGTAGGCCAGGGGTTCGCACCCCTCCACTTT.